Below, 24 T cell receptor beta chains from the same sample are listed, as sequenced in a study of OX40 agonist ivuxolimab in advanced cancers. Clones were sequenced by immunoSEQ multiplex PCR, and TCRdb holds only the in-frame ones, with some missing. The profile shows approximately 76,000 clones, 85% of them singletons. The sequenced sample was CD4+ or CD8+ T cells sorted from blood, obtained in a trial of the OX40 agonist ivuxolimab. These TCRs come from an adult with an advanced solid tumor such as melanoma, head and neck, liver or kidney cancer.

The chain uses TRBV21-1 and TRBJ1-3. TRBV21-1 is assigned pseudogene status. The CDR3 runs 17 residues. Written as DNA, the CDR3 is TGTGCCAGCAGCAAAGTTGTCAGAGTTAATTCTGGAAACACCATATATTTT. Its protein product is CASSKVVRVNSGNTIYF.

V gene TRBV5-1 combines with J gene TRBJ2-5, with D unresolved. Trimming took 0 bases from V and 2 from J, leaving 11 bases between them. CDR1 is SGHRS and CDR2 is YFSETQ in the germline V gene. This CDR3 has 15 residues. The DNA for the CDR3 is TGCGCCAGCAGCTTGGCCGGAACGAGGCAAGAGACCCAGTACTTC. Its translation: CASSLAGTRQETQYF.

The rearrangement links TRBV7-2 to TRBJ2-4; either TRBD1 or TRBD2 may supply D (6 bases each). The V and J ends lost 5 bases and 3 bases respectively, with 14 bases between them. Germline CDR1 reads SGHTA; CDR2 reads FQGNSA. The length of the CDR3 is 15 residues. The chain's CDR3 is CASSPRGGLKNIQYF. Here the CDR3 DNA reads TGTGCCAGCAGCCCCAGAGGGGGACTCAAAAACATTCAGTACTTC.

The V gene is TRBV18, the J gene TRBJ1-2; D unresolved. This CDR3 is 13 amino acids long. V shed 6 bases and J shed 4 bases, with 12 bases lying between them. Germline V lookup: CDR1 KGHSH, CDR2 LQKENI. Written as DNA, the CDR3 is TGTGCCAGCTCGGTAGACACAGCCTATGGCTACACCTTC. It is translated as CASSVDTAYGYTF.

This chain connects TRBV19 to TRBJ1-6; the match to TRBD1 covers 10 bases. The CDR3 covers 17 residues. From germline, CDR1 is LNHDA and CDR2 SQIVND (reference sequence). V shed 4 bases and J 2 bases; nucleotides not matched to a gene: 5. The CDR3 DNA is TGTGCCAGTAGTACCGAAGGACAGGGGGCCTATAATTCACCCCTCCACTTT. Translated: CASSTEGQGAYNSPLHF.

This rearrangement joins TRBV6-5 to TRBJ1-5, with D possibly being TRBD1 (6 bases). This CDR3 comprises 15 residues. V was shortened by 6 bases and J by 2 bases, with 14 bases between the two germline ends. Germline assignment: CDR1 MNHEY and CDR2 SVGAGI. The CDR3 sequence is CASRVQGTGNQPQHF. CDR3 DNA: TGTGCCAGCAGGGTACAGGGAACCGGCAATCAGCCCCAGCATTTT.

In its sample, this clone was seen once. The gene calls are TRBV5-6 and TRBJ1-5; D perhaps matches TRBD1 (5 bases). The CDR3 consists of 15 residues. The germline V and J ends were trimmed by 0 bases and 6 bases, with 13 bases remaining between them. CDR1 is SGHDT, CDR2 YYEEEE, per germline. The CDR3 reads CASSLGQRRIQPQHF. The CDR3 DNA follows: TGTGCCAGCAGCTTGGGACAGAGGAGGATTCAGCCCCAGCATTTT. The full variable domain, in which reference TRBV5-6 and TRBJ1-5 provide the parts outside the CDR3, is DAGVTQSPTHLIKTRGQQVTLRCSPKSGHDTVSWYQQALGQGPQFIFQYYEEEERQRGNFPDRFSGHQFPNYSSELNVNALLLGDSALYLCASSLGQRRIQPQHFGDGTRLSIL.

CDR3 in DNA: TGTGCCAGCAGCCGACAGCAAGACTACGAGCAGTACTTC. Translation gives CASSRQQDYEQYF. V is TRBV9 and J is TRBJ2-7; D possibly corresponds to TRBD1 (5 bases). Germline V gene data show CDR1 as SGDLS and CDR2 as YYNGEE. CDR3 length: 13 amino acids. The V end lost 4 bases, the J end lost 3 bases, and 11 bases lay between the germline ends.

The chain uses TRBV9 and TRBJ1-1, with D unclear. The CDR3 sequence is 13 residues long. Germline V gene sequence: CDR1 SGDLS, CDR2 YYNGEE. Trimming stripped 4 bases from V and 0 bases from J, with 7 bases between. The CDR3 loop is CASSSLMNTEAFF. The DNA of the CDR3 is TGTGCCAGCAGCTCCCTCATGAACACTGAAGCTTTCTTT.

In nucleotides, the CDR3 is TGTGCCAGCAGCCCGGACCCAGGACAGGGCTACGAGCAGTACTTC. Translating it yields CASSPDPGQGYEQYF. The J gene is TRBJ2-7, the V gene TRBV5-6; TRBD1 aligns across 8 bases. The V gene's germline CDR1 is SGHDT and CDR2 YYEEEE. The junction had 9 bases not matched to a gene; V was cut back by 4 bases and J by 3 bases. This CDR3 is built from 15 residues.

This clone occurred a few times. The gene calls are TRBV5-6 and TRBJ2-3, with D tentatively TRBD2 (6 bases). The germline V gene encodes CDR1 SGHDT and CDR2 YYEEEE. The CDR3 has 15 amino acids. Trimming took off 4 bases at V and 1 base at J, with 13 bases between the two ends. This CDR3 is CASSALRLGTDTQYF. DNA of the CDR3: TGTGCCAGCAGCGCCCTGAGACTAGGCACAGATACGCAGTATTTT.

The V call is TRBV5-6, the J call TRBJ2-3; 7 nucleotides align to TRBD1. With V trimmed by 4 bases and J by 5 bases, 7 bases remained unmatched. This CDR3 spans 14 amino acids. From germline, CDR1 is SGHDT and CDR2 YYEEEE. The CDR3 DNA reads TGTGCCAGCAGCATAGACAGGGTAGGAGATACGCAGTATTTT. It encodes CASSIDRVGDTQYF. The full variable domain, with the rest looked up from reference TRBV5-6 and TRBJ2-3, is DAGVTQSPTHLIKTRGQQVTLRCSPKSGHDTVSWYQQALGQGPQFIFQYYEEEERQRGNFPDRFSGHQFPNYSSELNVNALLLGDSALYLCASSIDRVGDTQYFGPGTRLTVL.

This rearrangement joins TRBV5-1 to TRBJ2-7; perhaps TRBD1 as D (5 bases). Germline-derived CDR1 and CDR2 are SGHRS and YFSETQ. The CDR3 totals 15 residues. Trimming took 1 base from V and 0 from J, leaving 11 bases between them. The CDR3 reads CASSLMQGSSYEQYF. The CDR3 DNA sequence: TGCGCCAGCAGCTTGATGCAGGGAAGCTCCTACGAGCAGTACTTC.

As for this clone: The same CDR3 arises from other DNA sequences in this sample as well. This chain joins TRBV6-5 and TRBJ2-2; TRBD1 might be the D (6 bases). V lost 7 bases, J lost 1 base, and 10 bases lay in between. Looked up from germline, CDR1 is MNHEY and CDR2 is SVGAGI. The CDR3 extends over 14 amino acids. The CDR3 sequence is CASILDRNTGELFF. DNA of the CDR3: TGTGCCAGCATCCTGGACAGGAACACCGGGGAGCTGTTTTTT.

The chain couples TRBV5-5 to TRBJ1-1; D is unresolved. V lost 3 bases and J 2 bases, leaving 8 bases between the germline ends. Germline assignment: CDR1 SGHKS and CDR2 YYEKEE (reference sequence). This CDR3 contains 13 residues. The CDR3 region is CASSSTGNTEAFF. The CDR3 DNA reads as TGTGCCAGCAGCTCCACGGGAAACACTGAAGCTTTCTTT.

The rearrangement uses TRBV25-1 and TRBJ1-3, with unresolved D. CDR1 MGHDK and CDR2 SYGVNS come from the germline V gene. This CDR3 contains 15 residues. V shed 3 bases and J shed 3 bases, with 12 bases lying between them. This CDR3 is CASSDKTHSGNTIYF. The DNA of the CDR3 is TGTGCCAGCAGTGACAAGACACACAGTGGAAACACCATATATTTT.

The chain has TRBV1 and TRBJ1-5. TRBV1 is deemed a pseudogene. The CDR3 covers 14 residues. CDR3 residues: CTSSSGASNQPQHF. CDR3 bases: TGCACCAGCAGCTCGGGGGCGAGCAATCAGCCCCAGCATTTT.

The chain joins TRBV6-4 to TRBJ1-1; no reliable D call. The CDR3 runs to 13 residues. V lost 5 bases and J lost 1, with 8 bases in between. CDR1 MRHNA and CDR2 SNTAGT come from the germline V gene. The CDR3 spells CASSLQRNTEAFF. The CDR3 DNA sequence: TGTGCCAGCAGTTTACAGAGGAACACTGAAGCTTTCTTT.

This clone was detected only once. This chain's CDR3 is CASSLGGLAVNYEQYF. In DNA, the CDR3 is TGTGCCAGCAGCTTAGGCGGACTAGCGGTAAACTACGAGCAGTACTTC. V usage is TRBV7-2 and J usage is TRBJ2-7; 10 positions agree with TRBD2. This CDR3 region has 16 residues. CDR1 is SGHTA and CDR2 is FQGNSA in the germline V gene. Trimming at V came to 1 base and at J to 3 bases, leaving 6 bases not matched to a gene.

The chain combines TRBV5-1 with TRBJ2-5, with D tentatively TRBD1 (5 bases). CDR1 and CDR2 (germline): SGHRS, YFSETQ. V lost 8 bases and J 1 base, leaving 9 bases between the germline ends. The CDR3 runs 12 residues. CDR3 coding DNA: TGCGCCAGTCAGGGTCCCCAAGAGACCCAGTACTTC. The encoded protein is CASQGPQETQYF.

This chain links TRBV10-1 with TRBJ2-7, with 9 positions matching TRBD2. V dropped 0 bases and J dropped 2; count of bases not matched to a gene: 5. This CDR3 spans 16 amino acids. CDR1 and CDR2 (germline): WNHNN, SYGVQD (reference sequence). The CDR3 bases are TGCGCCAGCAGTGAGTCGCAGCGGGGGGAACCCTACGAGCAGTACTTC. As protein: CASSESQRGEPYEQYF.

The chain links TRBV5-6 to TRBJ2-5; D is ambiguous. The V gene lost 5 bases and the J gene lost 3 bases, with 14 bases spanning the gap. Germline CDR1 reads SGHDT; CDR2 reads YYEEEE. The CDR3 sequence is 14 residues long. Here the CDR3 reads CASRGYSPEETQYF. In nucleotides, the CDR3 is TGTGCCAGCAGAGGCTACAGCCCAGAAGAGACCCAGTACTTC.

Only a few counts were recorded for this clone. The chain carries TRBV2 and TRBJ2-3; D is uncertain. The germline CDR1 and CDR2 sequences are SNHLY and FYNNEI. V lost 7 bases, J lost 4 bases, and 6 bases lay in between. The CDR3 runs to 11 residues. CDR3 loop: CASTKPDTQYF. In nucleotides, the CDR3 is TGTGCCAGCACTAAGCCAGATACGCAGTATTTT.

CDR3 residues: CASSQGGVKDTQYF. The CDR3 DNA sequence: TGCGCCAGCAGCCAAGGGGGGGTGAAAGATACGCAGTATTTT. This chain uses TRBV4-1 with TRBJ2-3, with TRBD2 as a possible D gene (6 bases). The CDR3 length is 14 residues. V dropped 1 base and J dropped 5 bases, with 10 bases sitting between them. The germline gives CDR1 MGHRA, CDR2 YSYEKL.